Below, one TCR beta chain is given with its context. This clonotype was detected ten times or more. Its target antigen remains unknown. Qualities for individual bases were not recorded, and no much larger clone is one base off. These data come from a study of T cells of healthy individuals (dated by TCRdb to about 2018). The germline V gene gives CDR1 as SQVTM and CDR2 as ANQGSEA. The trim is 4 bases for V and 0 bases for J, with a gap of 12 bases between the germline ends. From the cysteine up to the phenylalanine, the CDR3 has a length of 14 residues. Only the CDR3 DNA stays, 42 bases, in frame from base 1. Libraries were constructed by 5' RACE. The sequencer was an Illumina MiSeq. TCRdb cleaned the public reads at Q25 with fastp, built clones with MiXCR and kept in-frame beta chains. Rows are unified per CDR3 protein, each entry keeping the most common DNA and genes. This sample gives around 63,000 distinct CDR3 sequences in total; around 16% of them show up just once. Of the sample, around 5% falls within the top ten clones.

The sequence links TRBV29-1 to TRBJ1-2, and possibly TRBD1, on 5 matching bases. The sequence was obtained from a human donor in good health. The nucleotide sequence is TGCAGCGTTGGGACACTTAATTCTAACTATGGCTACACCTTC. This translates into CSVGTLNSNYGYTF.